These T cell receptor beta chains were read from a single sample in a study of control samples from healthy donors and cancer patients. Clones were read by immunoSEQ multiplex PCR, and TCRdb kept only the in-frame ones, dropping some. The sample yields over 150,000 clones, about 94% seen once. Sequenced: PBMCs. The receptors were sampled from a man aged 60 to 69 with colorectal cancer. CDR3s include the opening cysteine and the closing phenylalanine or tryptophan. A D gene is named only where the DNA matches it firmly. The size field is filled for only some rows; it gives once, few, many or a size class.

J,size,V,D,DNA,CDR3
TRBJ2-5,NA,TRBV24-1,TRBD2,TGTGCCACCAGTGACACGACTAGCGGTCCGGGGGCCCAGTACTTC,CATSDTTSGPGAQYF
TRBJ2-3,NA,TRBV30,NA,TGTGCCTGGGCAAGGGTCGTCACAGATACGCAGTATTTT,CAWARVVTDTQYF
TRBJ1-2,NA,TRBV6-6,NA,TGTGCCAGCAGTGGGCAAAGTAGCGATTATGGCTACACCTTC,CASSGQSSDYGYTF
TRBJ2-3,NA,TRBV10-3,NA,TGTGCCATCAGTGCTTTCCCCCAAGATACGCAGTATTTT,CAISAFPQDTQYF
TRBJ1-1,NA,TRBV5-4,NA,TGTGCCAGCAGCTTCATGGACGGTAACACTGAAGCTTTCTTT,CASSFMDGNTEAFF
TRBJ2-1,NA,TRBV4-1,NA,TGCGCCAGCAGCCAAGACCGTTCGCCCAGGGGGGTTTACAATGAGCAGTTCTTC,CASSQDRSPRGVYNEQFF
TRBJ2-3,NA,TRBV15,TRBD1,TGTGCCACCAGCGTGAAGACAGGGGTAAGGGCAGATACGCAGTATTTT,CATSVKTGVRADTQYF
TRBJ2-7,NA,TRBV6-5,NA,TGTGCATCGGCGAGGGACTACGAGCAGTACTTC,CASARDYEQYF
TRBJ2-7,NA,TRBV11-2,TRBD1,TGTGCCAGCAGGTCCCCGGGACAGACGACCTCCGAGCAGTACTTC,CASRSPGQTTSEQYF
TRBJ1-4,few,TRBV19,TRBD1,TGTGCCAGTAGGAGGACAGGTCAGTACGAAAAACTGTTTTTT,CASRRTGQYEKLFF
TRBJ2-5,NA,TRBV2,TRBD2,TGTGCCAGCAGGTTCCCTCTGACTAGCGGGGAAGAGACCCAGTACTTC,CASRFPLTSGEETQYF